These 22 T cell receptor beta chains were all obtained from the same sample, sequenced in a study of T cell responses to AZD1222 COVID-19 vaccine. Using immunoSEQ multiplex PCR, the repertoire was profiled, and TCRdb retains in-frame clones only, with some absent. Here the sample spans about 110,000 clones, 87% being singletons. The input for sequencing was peripheral blood, taken on day 0 of AZD1222 vaccination. The receptors derive from an adult in good health.

CDR3 region: CASSRMGLERDTQYF. The CDR3 DNA follows: TGTGCCAGCAGCCGGATGGGACTAGAAAGAGATACGCAGTATTTT. This sequence joins TRBV3-1 (or the pseudogene TRBV3-2) and TRBJ2-3; 8 bases fit TRBD2. With V trimmed by 4 bases and J by 5 bases, 8 bases remained unmatched. This CDR3 contains 15 residues. The V gene's germline CDR1 is LGHDT and CDR2 YNNKEL (reference sequence).

The chain joins TRBV15 to TRBJ2-5, with 14 positions matching TRBD2. CDR1 and CDR2 from the germline V gene are LNHNV and YYDKDF (reference sequence). Trimming at V came to 1 base and at J to 2 bases, leaving 3 bases not matched to a gene. The CDR3 runs to 17 residues. CDR3 amino acids: CATSRGTSGGHQETQYF. For the CDR3, the DNA is TGTGCCACCAGCAGAGGGACTAGCGGGGGGCATCAAGAGACCCAGTACTTC.

The chain uses TRBV5-6 and TRBJ2-1; 13 nucleotides agree with TRBD2. Germline CDR1 and CDR2: SGHDT and YYEEEE. V lost 4 bases and J lost 8; bases outside the gene matches: 9. This CDR3 comprises 16 residues. CDR3 coding DNA: TGTGCCAGCAGCCGGCCACTAGCGGGGGGGCGGGATGAGCAGTTCTTC. This translates into CASSRPLAGGRDEQFF.

The gene calls are TRBV19 and TRBJ1-1, with TRBD1 matching 12 bases. From germline, CDR1 is LNHDA and CDR2 SQIVND (reference sequence). J was trimmed by 4 bases and V by 7 bases; bases with no gene match: 7. The CDR3 runs to 15 residues. As DNA, the CDR3 is TGTGCCAGTACTCAAGGGACAGGGGGCTTCACTGAAGCTTTCTTT. Translating it yields CASTQGTGGFTEAFF.

The rearrangement links TRBV6-4 to TRBJ2-1, with 12 bases fitting TRBD2. The CDR3 has 16 residues. J gave up 7 bases and V 3 bases, and 7 bases lay outside the gene matches. Germline lookup yields CDR1 MRHNA and CDR2 SNTAGT. The CDR3 DNA sequence: TGTGCCAGCAGTGAGAGAACTAGCGGGGGGAGTAATGAGCAGTTCTTC. This sequence encodes CASSERTSGGSNEQFF.

J is TRBJ2-1 and V is TRBV2; D possibly corresponds to TRBD2 (6 bases). The CDR3 contains 16 residues. Between the trimmed V and J ends, which lost 6 bases and 0 bases, there was a span of 15 bases. CDR1 and CDR2 from the germline V gene are SNHLY and FYNNEI. This CDR3 reads CASSLGSTSSYNEQFF. In nucleotides, the CDR3 is TGTGCCAGCAGCCTTGGCTCGACTAGCTCCTACAATGAGCAGTTCTTC.

The chain has TRBV3-1 (or the pseudogene TRBV3-2) and TRBJ1-5, with 7 nucleotides matching TRBD1. V lost 1 base, J lost 6 bases, and 9 bases stayed unmatched. The CDR3 is made up of 16 amino acids. CDR1 LGHDT and CDR2 YNNKEL come from the germline V gene (reference sequence). This chain's CDR3 is CASSQGRGQGTQPQHF. CDR3 sequence (DNA): TGTGCCAGCAGCCAAGGGAGGGGGCAGGGCACTCAGCCCCAGCATTTT.

This chain connects TRBV15 to TRBJ2-1; 10 nucleotides align to TRBD2. The CDR3 is made up of 16 amino acids. The V gene's germline CDR1 is LNHNV and CDR2 YYDKDF (reference sequence). The J segment lost 5 bases and the V segment lost 3 bases, leaving 7 bases of the junction unmatched. The CDR3 DNA sequence: TGTGCCACCAGCAGGCGTAGCGGGGGGTATGACAATGAGCAGTTCTTC. It translates to CATSRRSGGYDNEQFF. The full variable domain, rest sourced from reference TRBV15 and TRBJ2-1, is DAMVIQNPRYQVTQFGKPVTLSCSQTLNHNVMYWYQQKSSQAPKLLFHYYDKDFNNEADTPDNFQSRRPNTSFCFLDIRSPGLGDTAMYLCATSRRSGGYDNEQFFGPGTRLTVL.

This chain uses TRBV27 with TRBJ1-1; D ambiguous. From germline, CDR1 is MNHEY and CDR2 SMNVEV (reference sequence). The ends were cut back, 7 bases at V and 4 bases at J, with 16 bases in the middle. The CDR3 spans 14 residues. CDR3 coding DNA: TGTGCCAGCAACTTTGCGGGCGGTGGCACTGAAGCTTTCTTT. Translating gives CASNFAGGGTEAFF.

The chain uses TRBV12-1 and TRBJ2-6; the D segment call TRBD1 is taken from the table without a DNA check. TRBV12-1 is termed a pseudogene. This CDR3 contains 16 residues. As DNA, the CDR3 is TGTGCCAGCAGCTGTAACAGATTCTCTGGGGCCAACGTCCTGACTTTC. Its translation is CASSCNRFSGANVLTF.

The chain combines TRBV10-3 with TRBJ1-5; perhaps TRBD1 as D (5 bases). The ends were cut back, 3 bases at V and 5 bases at J, with 17 bases in the middle. The CDR3 contains 16 residues. The germline CDR1 and CDR2 sequences are ENHRY and SYGVKD. CDR3 amino acids: CAISDSGDGNDQPQHF. CDR3 sequence (DNA): TGTGCCATCAGTGATAGTGGGGACGGTAATGATCAGCCCCAGCATTTT.

DNA of the CDR3: TGTGCCAGCAGCTTATCTCGTCGGGCAGACGAGCAGTACTTC. It encodes CASSLSRRADEQYF. This chain joins TRBV7-9 and TRBJ2-7; D ambiguous. Germline V gene data show CDR1 as SEHNR and CDR2 as FQNEAQ (reference sequence). CDR3 length equals 14 residues. Trimming removed 2 bases from V and 5 bases from J, with 13 bases in between.

This rearrangement joins TRBV7-8 to TRBJ1-1; D is unclear. The CDR3 contains 13 residues. V was pared by 7 bases and J by 14 bases, with 23 bases between. CDR1 is SGHVS and CDR2 is FQNEAQ in the germline V gene. The CDR3 coding sequence is TGTGCCAGCATCCTCGAGGAGGGTTCGCTTCCGTTCTTT. Protein sequence: CASILEEGSLPFF.

The gene calls are TRBV6-1 and TRBJ1-5; the D is unclear. The CDR3 covers 15 residues. From germline, CDR1 is MNHNS and CDR2 SASEGT. V was clipped by 4 bases and J by 4 bases, with 14 bases between them. CDR3 DNA sequence: TGTGCCAGCAGTGTCTCGTTCGTAAGGAATCAGCCCCAGCATTTT. Residues: CASSVSFVRNQPQHF.

The chain recombines TRBV19 with TRBJ1-2, with D tentatively TRBD1 (5 bases). The germline V gene encodes CDR1 LNHDA and CDR2 SQIVND (reference sequence). V gave up 9 bases and J gave up 4 bases, with 12 bases separating them. The CDR3 contains 12 residues. As DNA, the CDR3 is TGTGCCAGCAGGACAAGACCCTATGGCTACACCTTC. Protein sequence: CASRTRPYGYTF.

V usage is TRBV27 and J usage is TRBJ1-2; D unclear. CDR3 size: 15 residues. Germline CDR1 MNHEY, CDR2 SMNVEV (reference sequence). V shed 0 bases and J shed 5 bases, with 13 bases lying between them. Here the CDR3 reads CASSLSWGSLYGYTF. CDR3 DNA: TGTGCCAGCAGTTTATCTTGGGGATCCCTATATGGCTACACCTTC.

J is TRBJ2-3 and V is TRBV7-9, with 9 positions matching TRBD2. After removal of 5 bases from V and 2 bases from J, the junction contained 8 bases not matched to a gene. The CDR3 runs 16 residues. CDR1 and CDR2 (germline): SEHNR, FQNEAQ (reference sequence). In DNA form, the CDR3 reads TGTGCCAGCAGCACCGCCGGGACTAGCCCCACAGATACGCAGTATTTT. Its translation is CASSTAGTSPTDTQYF.

V gene TRBV12-3 or TRBV12-4 combines with J gene TRBJ1-5; a possible D gene is TRBD1 (5 bases). The CDR3 extends over 13 amino acids. V gave up 6 bases and J gave up 5 bases, with 11 bases separating them. CDR3 nucleotides: TGTGCCAGCAGAGAACAGGCATATCAGCCCCAGCATTTT. This translates into CASREQAYQPQHF.

This clone has more than one count but fewer than ten. The chain links TRBV6-2 or TRBV6-3 to TRBJ2-7; a weak D match, TRBD1 (6 bases). CDR3 length: 13 residues. V shed 4 bases and J shed 3 bases, with 10 bases lying between them. CDR1 is MNHEY and CDR2 is SVGEGT in the germline V gene. The CDR3 loop is CASSSGTYYEQYF. The DNA for the CDR3 is TGTGCCAGCAGTTCCGGGACATACTACGAGCAGTACTTC.

The chain employs TRBV7-9 and TRBJ1-6, with 10 bases matching TRBD1. Germline CDR1 SEHNR, CDR2 FQNEAQ (reference sequence). The CDR3 length is 15 residues. Trimming at V came to 5 bases and at J to 7 bases, leaving 5 bases not matched to a gene. For the CDR3, the DNA is TGTGCCAGCAGCCCCCTGGGACAGGGGAATTCACCCCTCCACTTT. This encodes CASSPLGQGNSPLHF.

The CDR3 here is CASSDSGQGLSPLHF. The DNA for the CDR3 is TGTGCCAGCAGTGATTCGGGACAGGGTTTATCACCCCTCCACTTT. The gene calls are TRBV2 and TRBJ1-6; 9 positions agree with TRBD1. Germline trimming cut 3 bases from V and 10 bases from J; bases unmatched to any gene: 7. The CDR3 consists of 15 residues. In germline, CDR1 is SNHLY, CDR2 FYNNEI.

V and J are TRBV5-1 and TRBJ2-1; TRBD2 matches at 8 bases. This CDR3 is built from 16 residues. The J segment lost 3 bases and the V segment lost 4 bases, leaving 9 bases of the junction unmatched. Germline CDR1 is SGHRS and CDR2 is YFSETQ. CDR3: CASSRISRGGYNEQFF. The CDR3, as DNA: TGCGCCAGCAGCCGAATATCCCGGGGGGGCTACAATGAGCAGTTCTTC.